The source of this T cell receptor beta chain is a study of T-cell memory formation after mild COVID-19. On this clonotype itself: Its antigen is unknown.

Findings and caveats of the study: Clones that got smaller from day 15 to 85 had even CD4/CD8, while clones growing later tipped toward CD4+. Contracting CD8+ clones were enriched in EMRA, CD4+ mainly in CM and EM. Second-wave clones reaching peak frequency on day 37 lacked confirmed SARS-CoV-2 specificity.

Trimming cost V 2 bases and J 5 bases, with 9 bases left between them. Germline V gene lookup returns CDR1 SEHNR and CDR2 FQNEAQ (reference sequence). This CDR3 contains 13 residues. TCRdb reprocessed the 5' RACE reads via MiXCR and lists one record per CDR3 protein. The sample lists around 300,000 distinct CDR3 sequences, 10% to 15% occurring once. The TCR was taken from a man aged 18 to 29 who had mild COVID-19 (a few samples of this study predate the infection). Cell type and time point are not known. The specimen sequenced was PBMCs or a T cell subset sorted from them (not recorded which). The chain employs TRBV7-9 and TRBJ1-1; no clear D. The DNA of the CDR3 is TGTGCCAGCAGCTTAATTATTGGGACTGAAGCTTTCTTT. It encodes CASSLIIGTEAFF.